The 31 T cell receptor beta chains reported below all come from one sample, sequenced in a study of cytomegalovirus exposure and HLA in healthy donors. Method: immunoSEQ multiplex PCR; TCRdb's copy keeps in-frame clones and lacks some. The sample carries about 340,000 clones, roughly 90% recorded once. Sequencing was performed on PBMCs. The receptors derive from a woman aged 18 to 35 in good health and CMV-seronegative.

V and J are TRBV9 and TRBJ2-7; 10 nucleotides align to TRBD2. This CDR3 comprises 16 residues. V trimming: 0 bases; J trimming: 4 bases; junction bases outside the gene matches: 7. Germline V lookup: CDR1 SGDLS, CDR2 YYNGEE. The CDR3 DNA reads as TGTGCCAGCAGCGTAGAGGCTAGCGGGAGTTGGTACGAGCAGTACTTC. Translation: CASSVEASGSWYEQYF.

The chain uses TRBV11-3 and TRBJ2-1, with TRBD2 matching 8 bases. Germline CDR1 and CDR2: SGHNT and YENEEA. The CDR3 length is 17 residues. V lost 5 bases and J lost 5; bases outside the gene matches: 14. The CDR3 is CASSRTAAGGIDNEQFF. DNA for the CDR3: TGTGCCAGCAGCCGCACAGCGGCGGGAGGAATCGACAATGAGCAGTTCTTC. The full variable domain, rest sourced from reference TRBV11-3 and TRBJ2-1, is EAGVVQSPRYKIIEKKQPVAFWCNPISGHNTLYWYLQNLGQGPELLIRYENEEAVDDSQLPKDRFSAERLKGVDSTLKIQPAELGDSAVYLCASSRTAAGGIDNEQFFGPGTRLTVL.

This clone was counted a single time. The chain carries TRBV18 and TRBJ1-2; 7 bases align to TRBD1. Germline V gives CDR1 KGHSH, CDR2 LQKENI. The V gene end was trimmed by 4 bases and the J gene end by 4 bases; junction bases not matched to a gene: 6. The CDR3 loop spans 14 amino acids. The CDR3 sequence: CASSLGQEFYGYTF. The CDR3 region has the DNA TGTGCCAGCTCACTTGGACAGGAGTTCTATGGCTACACCTTC.

The CDR3 reads CASSPRTSGYNEQFF. CDR3 sequence (DNA): TGCGCCAGCAGCCCGCGGACTAGCGGCTACAATGAGCAGTTCTTC. The chain couples TRBV5-1 to TRBJ2-1; 10 nucleotides line up with TRBD2. Looked up from germline, CDR1 is SGHRS and CDR2 is YFSETQ. This CDR3 comprises 15 residues. J was trimmed by 3 bases and V by 4 bases; bases with no gene match: 4.

The chain couples TRBV28 to TRBJ1-1, with 10 bases lining up with TRBD1. V was pared by 5 bases and J by 10 bases, with 13 bases of the junction left unmatched. Per the germline V gene, CDR1 is MDHEN and CDR2 is SYDVKM. This CDR3 contains 15 residues. The CDR3, as DNA: TGTGCCAGCAGTGCTTCACCGGGACAGGGGATCGGAGCTTTCTTT. Amino acids: CASSASPGQGIGAFF.

V and J are TRBV28 and TRBJ2-7; D perhaps matches TRBD2 (6 bases). CDR1 and CDR2 (germline): MDHEN, SYDVKM. CDR3 length: 12 residues. V gave up 5 bases and J gave up 9 bases, with 14 bases separating them. DNA for the CDR3: TGTGCCAGCAGTACTGGGAGGATGTGGCAGTACTTC. Translation gives CASSTGRMWQYF.

The rearrangement joins TRBV4-1 to TRBJ1-2; TRBD1 matches 8 bases. Germline trimming cut 3 bases from V and 3 bases from J; bases unmatched to any gene: 9. Germline V gives CDR1 MGHRA, CDR2 YSYEKL. The CDR3 has 16 amino acids. The CDR3 DNA reads as TGCGCCAGCAGCCAGGGGACAGGTGGGGTGGACTATGGCTACACCTTC. This sequence encodes CASSQGTGGVDYGYTF.

The genes are TRBV18 and TRBJ2-1; TRBD2 aligns across 16 bases. With 4 bases clipped from V and 8 bases from J, the junction kept 8 bases outside the gene matches. This CDR3 contains 17 residues. Germline CDR1 KGHSH, CDR2 LQKENI. The CDR3 bases are TGTGCCAGCTCACGGGGACTAGCGGGAGGGCCTCAAGATGAGCAGTTCTTC. Translated: CASSRGLAGGPQDEQFF.

The V gene is TRBV7-2, the J gene TRBJ2-2; no definite D call. Trimming cost V 7 bases and J 3 bases, with 15 bases left between them. In germline, CDR1 is SGHTA, CDR2 FQGNSA. The CDR3 spans 15 residues. DNA of the CDR3: TGTGCCAGCACCTCTGTTGTATCGGACACCGGGGAGCTGTTTTTT. It encodes CASTSVVSDTGELFF.

The chain is built from TRBV5-1 and TRBJ2-7; D is possibly TRBD2 (7 bases). Germline CDR1 is SGHRS and CDR2 is YFSETQ. The V end was cut by 6 bases, the J end by 2 bases, with 21 bases between. The CDR3 extends over 16 amino acids. The CDR3 bases are TGCGCCAGCAACTCTGGGAGGGGGGCAGCCACCTACGAGCAGTACTTC. Its translation is CASNSGRGAATYEQYF.

The rearrangement uses TRBV19 and TRBJ1-2, with a weak D call TRBD1 (5 bases). Trimming removed 1 base at V and 4 bases at J, with 10 bases between. From germline, CDR1 is LNHDA and CDR2 SQIVND (reference sequence). CDR3 length equals 14 residues. CDR3 nucleotide sequence: TGTGCCAGTAGTATAGGTCCGGGGGTCTATGGCTACACCTTC. Translating gives CASSIGPGVYGYTF. The whole variable domain, filled in from reference TRBV19 and TRBJ1-2, reads DGGITQSPKYLFRKEGQNVTLSCEQNLNHDAMYWYRQDPGQGLRLIYYSQIVNDFQKGDIAEGYSVSREKKESFPLTVTSAQKNPTAFYLCASSIGPGVYGYTFGSGTRLTVV.

The J gene is TRBJ2-2, the V gene TRBV10-3, with D perhaps TRBD2 (7 bases). Trimming shortened V by 0 bases and J by 6 bases, and 14 bases separated the two germline ends. The CDR3 runs 16 residues. Germline CDR1 and CDR2: ENHRY and SYGVKD. The CDR3 is CAISESSGGRAGELFF. The CDR3 nucleotides read TGTGCCATCAGTGAGTCATCGGGGGGCAGGGCCGGGGAGCTGTTTTTT.

This sequence joins TRBV5-1 and TRBJ2-5; 12 nucleotides match TRBD1. The ends lost 0 bases at V and 5 bases at J; junction bases unmatched: 2. The CDR3 runs to 15 residues. Germline V lookup: CDR1 SGHRS, CDR2 YFSETQ. Here the CDR3 reads CASSLGGQGAETQYF. In DNA, the CDR3 is TGCGCCAGCAGCTTGGGGGGACAGGGGGCCGAGACCCAGTACTTC.

The chain combines TRBV30 with TRBJ2-1; 13 positions agree with TRBD2. V lost 2 bases and J lost 4; bases outside the gene matches: 5. The CDR3 runs to 16 residues. Germline V gives CDR1 GTSNPN, CDR2 SVGIG (reference sequence). CDR3 in DNA: TGTGCCTGGAGTACTAGCGGGAGGGCCTTTTACAATGAGCAGTTCTTC. This translates into CAWSTSGRAFYNEQFF.

This chain connects TRBV7-7 to TRBJ2-1; D is possibly TRBD1 (5 bases). Looked up from germline, CDR1 is SSHAT and CDR2 is FNYEAQ (reference sequence). The CDR3 loop spans 13 amino acids. V lost 5 bases, J lost 9 bases, and 14 bases lay in between. The CDR3 loop is CASSHDRGGEQFF. CDR3 sequence (DNA): TGTGCCAGCAGCCATGATAGGGGCGGTGAGCAGTTCTTC.

The chain joins TRBV2 to TRBJ2-5; D is possibly TRBD2 (6 bases). V was cut by 6 bases and J by 1 base, with 12 bases left in between. The CDR3 is 14 amino acids. CDR1 and CDR2 (germline): SNHLY, FYNNEI. The CDR3 reads CASSMEGRQETQYF. In DNA, the CDR3 is TGTGCCAGCAGCATGGAGGGGCGCCAAGAGACCCAGTACTTC.

This sequence joins TRBV5-4 and TRBJ1-2; 9 nucleotides agree with TRBD1. Germline assignment: CDR1 SGHNT and CDR2 YYREEE (reference sequence). This CDR3 has 16 residues. V lost 6 bases, J lost 4 bases, and 13 bases stayed unmatched. The CDR3 region is CASTDPSGQGVYGYTF. The CDR3 DNA is TGTGCCAGCACCGATCCTTCGGGACAGGGCGTCTATGGCTACACCTTC.

The rearrangement uses TRBV7-9 and TRBJ1-4, with 7 bases that match TRBD1. The CDR3 is 14 residues long. The germline V gene encodes CDR1 SEHNR and CDR2 FQNEAQ (reference sequence). J lost 4 bases, V lost 3 bases, and 2 bases had no gene match. CDR3 DNA: TGTGCCAGCAGCTTGGGGACAGTTAATGAAAAACTGTTTTTT. Its translation: CASSLGTVNEKLFF.

The gene calls are TRBV14 and TRBJ2-3; tentative D call: TRBD2 (6 bases). The germline V gene encodes CDR1 SGHDN and CDR2 FVKESK. The V end lost 5 bases, the J end lost 5 bases, and 17 bases lay between the germline ends. The CDR3 is made up of 15 amino acids. CDR3 bases: TGTGCCAGCAGCGCCCTGGGCGAGGAGGGAGATACGCAGTATTTT. Translation gives CASSALGEEGDTQYF.

The CDR3, as DNA: TGTGCCATCGCTCCAGGGACAGGGGGCAGGGGGGCCCAGTACTTC. Translated: CAIAPGTGGRGAQYF. J is TRBJ2-5 and V is TRBV10-3; TRBD1 aligns across 12 bases. The ends lost 8 bases at V and 9 bases at J; junction bases unmatched: 13. There are 15 residues in the CDR3. Germline V CDR1 and CDR2: ENHRY, SYGVKD.

The rearrangement links TRBV29-1 to TRBJ1-2; perhaps TRBD1 as D (5 bases). The CDR3 covers 13 residues. CDR1 SQVTM and CDR2 ANQGSEA come from the germline V gene. The V end lost 4 bases, the J end lost 8 bases, and 17 bases lay between the germline ends. The CDR3 spells CSVVPAGDVGYTF. The CDR3, as DNA: TGCAGCGTTGTGCCTGCGGGGGACGTCGGCTACACCTTC.

The J gene is TRBJ2-3, the V gene TRBV9; maybe TRBD2 (6 bases). CDR1 and CDR2 (germline): SGDLS, YYNGEE. The CDR3 length is 16 residues. V lost 3 bases and J lost 2, with 16 bases in between. Written as DNA, the CDR3 is TGTGCCAGCAGCGCTACCGGGACTCCTGCCACAGATACGCAGTATTTT. Protein sequence: CASSATGTPATDTQYF.

This chain links TRBV18 with TRBJ2-2; the match to TRBD1 covers 7 bases. V lost 3 bases to trimming and J lost 2 bases; unmatched junction nucleotides: 3. Per the germline V gene, CDR1 is KGHSH and CDR2 is LQKENI. The CDR3 length is 15 residues. The CDR3 sequence is CASSPRDSNTGELFF. DNA for the CDR3: TGTGCCAGCTCACCCCGGGACAGCAACACCGGGGAGCTGTTTTTT.

The J gene is TRBJ2-7, the V gene TRBV5-1; possible D gene TRBD1, 7 bases. The V and J ends lost 7 bases and 2 bases respectively, with 22 bases between them. Per the germline V gene, CDR1 is SGHRS and CDR2 is YFSETQ. CDR3 size: 16 residues. CDR3 in DNA: TGCGCCAGCCGGAGGGGGGACAGCAAAACCCCCTACGAGCAGTACTTC. Translating it yields CASRRGDSKTPYEQYF. The variable domain in full, with the rest retrieved from reference TRBV5-1 and TRBJ2-7, is KAGVTQTPRYLIKTRGQQVTLSCSPISGHRSVSWYQQTPGQGLQFLFEYFSETQRNKGNFPGRFSGRQFSNSRSEMNVSTLELGDSALYLCASRRGDSKTPYEQYFGPGTRLTVT.

The genes are TRBV9 and TRBJ2-5; no definite D call. The CDR3 sequence is 14 residues long. The ends were cut back, 4 bases at V and 4 bases at J, with 14 bases in the middle. CDR1 and CDR2 from the germline V gene are SGDLS and YYNGEE. This CDR3 is CASSSRVGAETQYF. The CDR3 bases are TGTGCCAGCAGCTCCCGCGTAGGAGCAGAGACCCAGTACTTC.

The V call is TRBV28, the J call TRBJ2-5; 8 nucleotides agree with TRBD1. The CDR3 loop spans 15 amino acids. The V gene's germline CDR1 is MDHEN and CDR2 SYDVKM. V shed 6 bases, J shed 3 bases, and the junction held 9 bases outside the gene matches. The CDR3: CASSLFQGAKETQYF. CDR3 nucleotides: TGTGCCAGCAGCCTGTTCCAGGGGGCCAAAGAGACCCAGTACTTC.

This rearrangement joins TRBV5-1 to TRBJ2-3; a weak D match, TRBD2 (6 bases). Per the germline V gene, CDR1 is SGHRS and CDR2 is YFSETQ. The CDR3 covers 16 residues. V lost 4 bases to trimming and J lost 3 bases, with 18 bases between them. The CDR3 spells CASSRGAGSQTDTQYF. CDR3 DNA sequence: TGCGCCAGCAGCAGGGGCGCGGGATCTCAAACAGATACGCAGTATTTT. The complete variable domain, with remaining parts taken from reference TRBV5-1 and TRBJ2-3, reads KAGVTQTPRYLIKTRGQQVTLSCSPISGHRSVSWYQQTPGQGLQFLFEYFSETQRNKGNFPGRFSGRQFSNSRSEMNVSTLELGDSALYLCASSRGAGSQTDTQYFGPGTRLTVL.

This clone was picked up a small number of times. The CDR3 protein is CASSQGPTTYNEQFF. The CDR3 DNA reads as TGCGCCAGCAGCCAAGGACCGACTACCTACAATGAGCAGTTCTTC. This chain joins TRBV4-3 and TRBJ2-1, with D possibly TRBD2 on 5 matching bases. V was cut by 1 base and J by 2 bases, with 9 bases left in between. This CDR3 spans 15 amino acids. Germline loops: CDR1 LGHNA, CDR2 YSLEER.

The chain combines TRBV2 with TRBJ2-7, with 10 nucleotides matching TRBD1. J was trimmed by 1 base and V by 11 bases; bases with no gene match: 5. CDR1 is SNHLY, CDR2 FYNNEI, per germline. The CDR3 is 13 amino acids. For the CDR3, the DNA is TGTGCCTCCCAGGGACAGGGGTCCTACGAGCAGTACTTC. Translated: CASQGQGSYEQYF.

The chain combines TRBV19 with TRBJ1-5, with TRBD1 as a possible D gene (5 bases). From germline, CDR1 is LNHDA and CDR2 SQIVND (reference sequence). The CDR3 is 15 residues long. Trimming left V 7 bases short and J 7 bases short, with 20 bases between. The CDR3 here is CASTSGGGSGQPQHF. For the CDR3, the DNA is TGTGCCAGTACTTCTGGGGGGGGAAGCGGACAGCCCCAGCATTTT. Variable domain in full (rest from reference TRBV19 and TRBJ1-5): DGGITQSPKYLFRKEGQNVTLSCEQNLNHDAMYWYRQDPGQGLRLIYYSQIVNDFQKGDIAEGYSVSREKKESFPLTVTSAQKNPTAFYLCASTSGGGSGQPQHFGDGTRLSIL.

V and J are TRBV7-2 and TRBJ2-7; tentative D call: TRBD2 (5 bases). CDR1 is SGHTA, CDR2 FQGNSA, per germline. CDR3 length equals 15 residues. V dropped 1 base and J dropped 0 bases, with 10 bases sitting between them. The CDR3 is CASSLGIALSYEQYF. The CDR3 nucleotides are TGTGCCAGCAGCTTAGGAATAGCGCTCTCCTACGAGCAGTACTTC. Filled out from reference TRBV7-2 and TRBJ2-7, the complete variable domain reads GAGVSQSPSNKVTEKGKDVELRCDPISGHTALYWYRQSLGQGLEFLIYFQGNSAPDKSGLPSDRFSAERTGGSVSTLTIQRTQQEDSAVYLCASSLGIALSYEQYFGPGTRLTVT.